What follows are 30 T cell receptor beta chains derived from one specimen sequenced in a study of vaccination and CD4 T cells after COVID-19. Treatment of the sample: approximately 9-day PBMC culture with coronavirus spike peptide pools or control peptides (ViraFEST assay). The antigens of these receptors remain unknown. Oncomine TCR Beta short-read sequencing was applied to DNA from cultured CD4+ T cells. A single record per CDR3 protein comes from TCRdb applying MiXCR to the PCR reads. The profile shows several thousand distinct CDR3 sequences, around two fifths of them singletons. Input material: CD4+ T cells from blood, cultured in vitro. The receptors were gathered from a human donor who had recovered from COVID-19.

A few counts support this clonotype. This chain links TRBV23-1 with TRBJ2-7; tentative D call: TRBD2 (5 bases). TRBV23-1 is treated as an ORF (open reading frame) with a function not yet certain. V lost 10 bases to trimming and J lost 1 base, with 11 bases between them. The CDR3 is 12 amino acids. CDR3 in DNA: TGCGCCATATCGGGGAGTTCCTACGAGCAGTACTTC. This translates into CAISGSSYEQYF.

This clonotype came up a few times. CDR3 DNA sequence: TGTGCCAGCAGCTCTCAGTCGGGGGCCTATGGCTACACCTTC. This translates into CASSSQSGAYGYTF. The chain joins TRBV7-2 to TRBJ1-2; D might be TRBD1 (6 bases). V was pared by 4 bases and J by 4 bases, with 13 bases between. Germline CDR1 reads SGHTA; CDR2 reads FQGNSA. The CDR3 loop spans 14 amino acids. The full variable domain, with the rest looked up from reference TRBV7-2 and TRBJ1-2, is GAGVSQSPSNKVTEKGKDVELRCDPISGHTALYWYRQSLGQGLEFLIYFQGNSAPDKSGLPSDRFSAERTGGSVSTLTIQRTQQEDSAVYLCASSSQSGAYGYTFGSGTRLTVV.

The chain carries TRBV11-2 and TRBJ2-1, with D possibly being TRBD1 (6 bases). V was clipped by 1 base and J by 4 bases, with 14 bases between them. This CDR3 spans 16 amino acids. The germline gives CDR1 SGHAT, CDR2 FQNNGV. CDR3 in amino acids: CASSLVTGLGYNEQFF. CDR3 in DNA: TGTGCCAGCAGCTTAGTTACAGGGTTGGGGTACAATGAGCAGTTCTTC.

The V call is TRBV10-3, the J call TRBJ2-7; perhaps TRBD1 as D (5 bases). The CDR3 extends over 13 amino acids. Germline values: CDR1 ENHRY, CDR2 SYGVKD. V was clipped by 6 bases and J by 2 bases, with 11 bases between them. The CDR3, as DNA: TGTGCCATCAGCGTACAGGAACCCTACGAGCAGTACTTC. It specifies CAISVQEPYEQYF.

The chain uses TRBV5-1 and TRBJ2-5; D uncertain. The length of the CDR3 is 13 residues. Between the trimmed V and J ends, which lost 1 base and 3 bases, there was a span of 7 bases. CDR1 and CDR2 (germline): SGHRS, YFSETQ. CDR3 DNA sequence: TGCGCCAGCAGCTTGTCCAGGAAAGAGACCCAGTACTTC. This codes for CASSLSRKETQYF.

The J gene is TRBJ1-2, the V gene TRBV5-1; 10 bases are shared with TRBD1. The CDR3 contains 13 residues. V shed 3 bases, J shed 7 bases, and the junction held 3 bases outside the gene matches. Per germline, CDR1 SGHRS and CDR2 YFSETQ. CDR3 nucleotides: TGCGCCAGCAGCTCTGGGGACAGGGGTGGCTACACCTTC. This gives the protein CASSSGDRGGYTF.

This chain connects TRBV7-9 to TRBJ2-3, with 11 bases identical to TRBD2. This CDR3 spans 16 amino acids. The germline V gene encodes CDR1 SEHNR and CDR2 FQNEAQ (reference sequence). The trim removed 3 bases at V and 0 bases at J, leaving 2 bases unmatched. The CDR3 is CASSFRTSGSTDTQYF. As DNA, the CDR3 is TGTGCCAGCAGCTTTAGGACTAGCGGGAGCACAGATACGCAGTATTTT.

The CDR3 protein is CASSKSSGAQNQPQHF. The DNA of the CDR3 is TGTGCCAGCAGTAAAAGCTCAGGTGCCCAAAATCAGCCCCAGCATTTT. The V and J genes are TRBV6-2 or TRBV6-3 and TRBJ1-5; D not resolved. V lost 5 bases, J lost 4 bases, and 18 bases lay in between. CDR3 size: 16 residues. Germline V lookup: CDR1 MNHEY, CDR2 SVGEGT.

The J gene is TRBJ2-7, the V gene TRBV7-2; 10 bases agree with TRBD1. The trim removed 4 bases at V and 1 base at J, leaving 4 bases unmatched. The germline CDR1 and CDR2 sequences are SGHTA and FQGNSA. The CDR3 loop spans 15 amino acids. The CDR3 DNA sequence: TGTGCCAGCAGCTCCCCGGACAGGGGGTCCTACGAGCAGTACTTC. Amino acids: CASSSPDRGSYEQYF.

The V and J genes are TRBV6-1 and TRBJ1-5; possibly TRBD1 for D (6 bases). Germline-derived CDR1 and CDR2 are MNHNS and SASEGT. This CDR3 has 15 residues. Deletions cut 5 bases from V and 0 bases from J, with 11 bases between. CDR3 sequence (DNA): TGTGCCAGCAGTCTCCAGGGGTTTAGCAATCAGCCCCAGCATTTT. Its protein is CASSLQGFSNQPQHF.

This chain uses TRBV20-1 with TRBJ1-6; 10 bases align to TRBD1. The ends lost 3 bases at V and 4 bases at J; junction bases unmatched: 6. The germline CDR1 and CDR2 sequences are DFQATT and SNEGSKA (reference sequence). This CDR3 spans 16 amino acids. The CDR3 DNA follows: TGCAGTGCTAGGGACAGGGGGAGACGGTATAATTCACCCCTCCACTTT. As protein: CSARDRGRRYNSPLHF.

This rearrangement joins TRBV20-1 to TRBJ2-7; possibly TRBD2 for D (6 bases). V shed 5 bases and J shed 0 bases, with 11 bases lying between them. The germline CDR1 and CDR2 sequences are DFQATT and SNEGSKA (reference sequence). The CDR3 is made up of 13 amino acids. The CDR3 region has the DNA TGCAGTGCTGGGAAGACTAGCTCCTACGAGCAGTACTTC. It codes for CSAGKTSSYEQYF.

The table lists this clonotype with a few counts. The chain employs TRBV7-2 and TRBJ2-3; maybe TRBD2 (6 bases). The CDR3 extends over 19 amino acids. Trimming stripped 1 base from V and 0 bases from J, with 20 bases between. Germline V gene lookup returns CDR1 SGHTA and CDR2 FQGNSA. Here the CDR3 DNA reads TGTGCCAGCAGCTTAGAGGACGGGGCTGCCGGGACTAGCACAGATACGCAGTATTTT. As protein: CASSLEDGAAGTSTDTQYF.

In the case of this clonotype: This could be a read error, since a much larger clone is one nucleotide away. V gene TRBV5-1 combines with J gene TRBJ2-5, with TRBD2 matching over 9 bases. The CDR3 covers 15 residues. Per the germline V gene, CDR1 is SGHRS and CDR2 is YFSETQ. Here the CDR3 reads CASSLSSGTQETRYF. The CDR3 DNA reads TGCGCCAGCAGCCTGTCTAGCGGGACTCAAGAGACCCGGTACTTC.

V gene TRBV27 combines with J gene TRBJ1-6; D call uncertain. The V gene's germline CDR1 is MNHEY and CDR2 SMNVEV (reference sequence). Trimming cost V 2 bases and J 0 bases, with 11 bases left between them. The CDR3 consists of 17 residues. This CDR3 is CASSLRASSSYNSPLHF. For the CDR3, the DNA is TGTGCCAGCAGTTTAAGGGCCTCCAGCTCCTATAATTCACCCCTCCACTTT.

The CDR3 DNA sequence: TGTGCCAGCAGTTACCCGGACAATGATCGGACCCAGTACTTC. The encoded protein is CASSYPDNDRTQYF. The chain is built from TRBV6-5 and TRBJ2-5, with D possibly being TRBD1 (5 bases). CDR3 size: 14 residues. Germline V gene lookup returns CDR1 MNHEY and CDR2 SVGAGI. The V and J ends lost 2 bases and 7 bases respectively, with 14 bases between them.

CDR3 sequence: CASSQVNSPYEQYF. In nucleotides, the CDR3 is TGTGCCAGCAGCCAAGTCAACAGCCCCTACGAGCAGTACTTC. The V gene is TRBV14, the J gene TRBJ2-7; the D is unclear. Deletions cut 1 base from V and 2 bases from J, with 9 bases between. Germline assignment: CDR1 SGHDN and CDR2 FVKESK. The CDR3 is 14 amino acids.

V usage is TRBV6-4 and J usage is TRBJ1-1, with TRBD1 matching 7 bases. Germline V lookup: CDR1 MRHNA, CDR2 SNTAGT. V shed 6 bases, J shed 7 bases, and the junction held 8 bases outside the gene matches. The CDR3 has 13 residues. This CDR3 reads CASRPDRAGEAFF. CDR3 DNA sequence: TGTGCCAGCAGACCCGACAGGGCGGGTGAAGCTTTCTTT.

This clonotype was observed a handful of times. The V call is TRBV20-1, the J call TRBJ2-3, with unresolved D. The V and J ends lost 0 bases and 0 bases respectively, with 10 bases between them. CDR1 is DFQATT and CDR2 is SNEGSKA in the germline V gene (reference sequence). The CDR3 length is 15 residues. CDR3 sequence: CSARDPRRSTDTQYF. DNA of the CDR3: TGCAGTGCTAGAGACCCGCGAAGGAGCACAGATACGCAGTATTTT.

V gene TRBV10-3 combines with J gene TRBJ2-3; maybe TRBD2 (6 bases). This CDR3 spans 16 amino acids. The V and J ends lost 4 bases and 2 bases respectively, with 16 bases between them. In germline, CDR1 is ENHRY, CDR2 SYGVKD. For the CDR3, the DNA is TGTGCCATCAGTGCGTGGTTGGGGGAGGACACAGATACGCAGTATTTT. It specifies CAISAWLGEDTDTQYF.

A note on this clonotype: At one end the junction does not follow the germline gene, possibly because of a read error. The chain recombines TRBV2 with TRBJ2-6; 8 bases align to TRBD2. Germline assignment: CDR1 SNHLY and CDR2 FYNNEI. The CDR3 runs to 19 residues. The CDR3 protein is CAIRPGGGDRPSGTNVLTF. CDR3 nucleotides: TGTGCCATCCGACCGGGAGGGGGGGACCGCCCTTCTGGGACCAACGTCCTGACTTTC.

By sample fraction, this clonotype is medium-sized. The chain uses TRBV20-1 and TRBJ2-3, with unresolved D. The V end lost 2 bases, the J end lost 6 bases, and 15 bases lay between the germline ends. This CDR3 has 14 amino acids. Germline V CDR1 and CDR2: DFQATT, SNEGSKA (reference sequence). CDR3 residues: CSARSPRSVDTQYF. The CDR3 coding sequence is TGCAGTGCTAGAAGCCCGCGGTCGGTGGATACGCAGTATTTT.

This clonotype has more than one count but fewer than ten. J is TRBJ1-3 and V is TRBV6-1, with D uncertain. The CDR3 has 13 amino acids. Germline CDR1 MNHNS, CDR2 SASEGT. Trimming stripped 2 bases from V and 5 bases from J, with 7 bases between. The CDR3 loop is CASSERWRNTIYF. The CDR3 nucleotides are TGTGCCAGCAGTGAACGGTGGAGAAACACCATATATTTT.

The chain's CDR3 is CASTALTGGYTF. DNA of the CDR3: TGTGCCAGCACGGCCTTAACGGGTGGCTACACCTTC. J is TRBJ1-2 and V is TRBV12-3 or TRBV12-4; unclear D gene. The CDR3 runs 12 residues. The ends were cut back, 7 bases at V and 7 bases at J, with 13 bases in the middle.

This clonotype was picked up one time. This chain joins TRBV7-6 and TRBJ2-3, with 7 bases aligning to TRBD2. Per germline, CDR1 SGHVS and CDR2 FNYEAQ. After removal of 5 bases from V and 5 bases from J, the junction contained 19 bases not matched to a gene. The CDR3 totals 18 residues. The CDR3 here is CASSPKGRVDFVIDTQYF. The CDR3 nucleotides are TGTGCCAGCAGCCCGAAAGGGAGGGTGGACTTCGTCATAGATACGCAGTATTTT. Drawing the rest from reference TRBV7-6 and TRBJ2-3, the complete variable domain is GAGVSQSPRYKVTKRGQDVALRCDPISGHVSLYWYRQALGQGPEFLTYFNYEAQQDKSGLPNDRFSAERPEGSISTLTIQRTEQRDSAMYRCASSPKGRVDFVIDTQYFGPGTRLTVL.

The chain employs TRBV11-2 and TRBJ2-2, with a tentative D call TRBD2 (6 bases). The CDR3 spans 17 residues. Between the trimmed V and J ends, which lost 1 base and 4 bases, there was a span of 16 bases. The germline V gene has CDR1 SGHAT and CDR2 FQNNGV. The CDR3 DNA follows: TGTGCCAGCAGCTTAGGATGGGGCGGGACGGGCACCGGGGAGCTGTTTTTT. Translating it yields CASSLGWGGTGTGELFF.

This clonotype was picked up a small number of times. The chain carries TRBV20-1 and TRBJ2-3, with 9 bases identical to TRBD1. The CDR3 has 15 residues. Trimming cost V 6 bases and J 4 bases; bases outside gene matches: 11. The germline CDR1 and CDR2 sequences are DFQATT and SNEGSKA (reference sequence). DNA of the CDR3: TGCAGTGCCCCCGAGGGACAGGGTTTTGCAGATACGCAGTATTTT. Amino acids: CSAPEGQGFADTQYF.

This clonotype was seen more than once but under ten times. The CDR3 region is CASSNSRDRPNYGYTF. The CDR3, as DNA: TGTGCCAGCAGCAATTCCCGGGACAGACCAAACTATGGCTACACCTTC. The rearrangement uses TRBV6-2 or TRBV6-3 and TRBJ1-2; 7 nucleotides line up with TRBD1. The ends lost 6 bases at V and 2 bases at J; junction bases unmatched: 12. The CDR3 extends over 16 amino acids. From germline, CDR1 is MNHEY and CDR2 SVGEGT.

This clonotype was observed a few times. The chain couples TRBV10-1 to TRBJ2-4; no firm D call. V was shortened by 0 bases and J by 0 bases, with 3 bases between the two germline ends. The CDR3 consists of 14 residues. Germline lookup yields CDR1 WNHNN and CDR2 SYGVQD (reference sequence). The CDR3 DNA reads TGCGCCAGCAGTGAGTCAGTAGCCAAAAACATTCAGTACTTC. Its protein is CASSESVAKNIQYF.

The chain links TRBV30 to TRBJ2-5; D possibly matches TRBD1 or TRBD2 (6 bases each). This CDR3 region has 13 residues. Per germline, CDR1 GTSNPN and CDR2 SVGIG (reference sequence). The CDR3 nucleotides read TGTGCATATGCCGGGGGCCTTCAAGAGACCCAGTACTTC. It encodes CAYAGGLQETQYF. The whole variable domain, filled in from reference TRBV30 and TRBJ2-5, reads SQTIHQWPATLVQPVGSPLSLECTVEGTSNPNLYWYRQAAGRGLQLLFYSVGIGQISSEVPQNLSASRPQDRQFILSSKKLLLSDSGFYLCAYAGGLQETQYFGPGTRLLVL.